This is a list of T cell receptor beta chains from one sample in a study of Tregs in tolerant kidney transplant recipients. Generated by immunoSEQ multiplex PCR, the TCRdb table keeps only in-frame clones and is missing some. The table lists some 57,000 clones, 91% of them singletons. The sequencing here drew on CD8+ T cells from blood (PBMCs), taken 24 months after the transplant. These receptors all stem from a human patient who received a combined kidney and bone marrow transplant. The T cells may partly be graft donor cells. Both conserved end residues are part of each CDR3. The D gene is left open where the match is weak.

>TRBV14|TRBJ2-1|NA
CASSQGIGGFNEQFF
>TRBV6-5|TRBJ2-7|TRBD1
CASREGQGLLYEQYF
>TRBV5-5|TRBJ1-5|NA
CASSPQGGGPQHF
>TRBV18|TRBJ2-1|TRBD2
CASSRTSGYNEQFF
>TRBV4-3|TRBJ2-7|NA
CASSHLPGVPYEQYF
>TRBV4-2|TRBJ2-3|TRBD1
CASSPSAGQGADTQYF
>TRBV7-6|TRBJ2-7|TRBD1
CASSLTGASYEQYF
>TRBV6-6|TRBJ2-1|TRBD2
CASTMIAGEYYNEQFF
>TRBV27|TRBJ2-5|NA
CASSWRQYETQYF
>TRBV4-3|TRBJ2-5|TRBD2
CASSPGLAGGETQYF
>TRBV4-2|TRBJ2-5|NA
CASSQGGQETQYF
>TRBV9|TRBJ1-2|NA
CASSVGDISLYGYTF
>TRBV9|TRBJ2-1|TRBD2
CASSALAGDKNEQFF
>TRBV7-6|TRBJ2-3|NA
CASSKGGTQDTQYF
>TRBV4-3|TRBJ2-1|TRBD2
CASSQEDTSGRNEQFF
>TRBV4-1|TRBJ1-2|TRBD1
CASSQEGDRVYGYTF
>TRBV4-3|TRBJ1-1|NA
CASSQESGVNTEAFF
>TRBV7-2|TRBJ2-5|NA
CASSLEGFTQETQYF
>TRBV27|TRBJ1-1|TRBD1
CASSLLGTGAGNTEAFF
>TRBV19|TRBJ1-1|TRBD1
CASSTRQGWNTEAFF
>TRBV4-2|TRBJ2-7|TRBD1
CASSQDGDSSSYEQYF
>TRBV11-3|NA|TRBD2
CASSLGEIPTSPTYEQYF
>TRBV5-5|TRBJ1-1|TRBD1
CASSLGDRGGPNTEAFF
>TRBV7-9|TRBJ1-3|NA
CASSLVESGNTIYF
>TRBV4-1|TRBJ1-2|NA
CASSQAPSPYGYTF